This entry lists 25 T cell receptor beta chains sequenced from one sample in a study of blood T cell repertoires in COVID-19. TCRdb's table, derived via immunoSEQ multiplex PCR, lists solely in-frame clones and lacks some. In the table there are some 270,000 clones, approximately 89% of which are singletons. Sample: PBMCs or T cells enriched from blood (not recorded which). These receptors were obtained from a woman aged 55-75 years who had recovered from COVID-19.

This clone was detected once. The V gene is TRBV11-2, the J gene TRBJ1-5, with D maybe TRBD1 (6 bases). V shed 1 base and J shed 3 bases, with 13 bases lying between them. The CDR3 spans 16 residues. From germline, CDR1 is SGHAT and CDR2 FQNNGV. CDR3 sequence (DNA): TGTGCCAGCAGCTTAGGCACAGGGTATGACAATCAGCCCCAGCATTTT. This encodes CASSLGTGYDNQPQHF.

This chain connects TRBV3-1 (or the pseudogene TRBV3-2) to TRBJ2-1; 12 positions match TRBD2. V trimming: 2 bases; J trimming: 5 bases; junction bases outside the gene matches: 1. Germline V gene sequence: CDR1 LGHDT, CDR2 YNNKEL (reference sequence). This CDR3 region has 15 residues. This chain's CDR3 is CASSQRTSGDNEQFF. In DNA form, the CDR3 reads TGTGCCAGCAGCCAACGGACTAGCGGGGACAATGAGCAGTTCTTC.

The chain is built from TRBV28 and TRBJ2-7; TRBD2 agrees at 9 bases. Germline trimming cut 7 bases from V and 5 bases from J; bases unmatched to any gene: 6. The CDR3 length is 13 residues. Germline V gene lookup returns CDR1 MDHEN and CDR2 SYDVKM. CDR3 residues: CASTRGGDHEQYF. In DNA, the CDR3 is TGTGCCAGCACCCGCGGGGGGGACCACGAGCAGTACTTC.

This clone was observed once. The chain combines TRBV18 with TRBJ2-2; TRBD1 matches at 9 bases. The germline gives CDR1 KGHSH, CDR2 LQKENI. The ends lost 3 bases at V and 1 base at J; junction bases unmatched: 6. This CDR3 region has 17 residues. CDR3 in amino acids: CASSPPTGQGNTGELFF. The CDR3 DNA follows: TGTGCCAGCTCACCCCCTACGGGACAGGGGAACACCGGGGAGCTGTTTTTT.

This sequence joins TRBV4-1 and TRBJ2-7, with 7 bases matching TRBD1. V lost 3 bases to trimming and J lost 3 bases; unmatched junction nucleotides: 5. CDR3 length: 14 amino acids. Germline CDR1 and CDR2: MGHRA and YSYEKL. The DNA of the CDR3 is TGCGCCAGCAGCCACCCTAGACAGGGCTACGAGCAGTACTTC. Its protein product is CASSHPRQGYEQYF.

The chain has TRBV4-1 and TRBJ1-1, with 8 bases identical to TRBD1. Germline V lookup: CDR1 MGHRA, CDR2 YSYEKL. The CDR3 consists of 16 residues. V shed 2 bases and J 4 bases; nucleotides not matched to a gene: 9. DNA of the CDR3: TGCGCCAGCAGCCAAAGGCAGGGGGCTGGGGGCACTGAAGCTTTCTTT. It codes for CASSQRQGAGGTEAFF.

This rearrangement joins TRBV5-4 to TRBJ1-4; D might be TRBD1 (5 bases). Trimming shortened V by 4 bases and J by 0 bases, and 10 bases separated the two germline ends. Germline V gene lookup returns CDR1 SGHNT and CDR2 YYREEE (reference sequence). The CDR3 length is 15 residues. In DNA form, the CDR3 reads TGTGCCAGCAGCGCTACAGGTGCAACTAATGAAAAACTGTTTTTT. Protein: CASSATGATNEKLFF.

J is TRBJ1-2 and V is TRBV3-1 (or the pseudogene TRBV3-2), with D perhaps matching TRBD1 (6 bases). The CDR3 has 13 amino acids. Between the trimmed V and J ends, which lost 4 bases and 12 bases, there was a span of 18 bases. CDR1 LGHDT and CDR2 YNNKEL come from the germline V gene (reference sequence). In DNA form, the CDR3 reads TGTGCCAGCAGCCTTACTCGGCAGGGGCCTAACACCTTC. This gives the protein CASSLTRQGPNTF.

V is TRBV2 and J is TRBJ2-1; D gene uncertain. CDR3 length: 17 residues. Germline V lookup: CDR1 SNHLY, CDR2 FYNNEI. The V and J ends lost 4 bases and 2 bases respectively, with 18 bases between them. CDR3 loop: CASSGGDAARAYNEQFF. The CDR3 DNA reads TGTGCCAGCAGTGGAGGAGACGCAGCTCGGGCCTACAATGAGCAGTTCTTC.

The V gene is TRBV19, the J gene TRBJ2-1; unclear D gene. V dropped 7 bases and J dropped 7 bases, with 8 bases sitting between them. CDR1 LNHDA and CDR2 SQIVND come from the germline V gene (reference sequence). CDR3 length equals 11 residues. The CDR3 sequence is CASNYPNEQFF. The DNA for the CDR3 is TGTGCCAGTAACTACCCGAATGAGCAGTTCTTC.

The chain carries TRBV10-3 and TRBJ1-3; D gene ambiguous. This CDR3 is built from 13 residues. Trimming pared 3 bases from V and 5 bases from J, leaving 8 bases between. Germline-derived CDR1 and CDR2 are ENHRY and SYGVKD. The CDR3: CAISDRDRNTIYF. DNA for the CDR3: TGTGCCATCAGTGACCGCGACAGAAACACCATATATTTT.

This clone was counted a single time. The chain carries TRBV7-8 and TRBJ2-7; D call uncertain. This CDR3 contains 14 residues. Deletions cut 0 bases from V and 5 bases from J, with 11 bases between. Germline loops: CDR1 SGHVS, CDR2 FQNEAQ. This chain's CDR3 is CASSLALVNHEQYF. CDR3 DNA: TGTGCCAGCAGCTTAGCTCTAGTTAACCACGAGCAGTACTTC.

CDR3: CASSKNDRGLAFF. The CDR3 bases are TGTGCCAGCAGCAAAAACGACAGGGGTTTGGCTTTCTTT. The V and J genes are TRBV11-3 and TRBJ1-1; TRBD1 matches at 8 bases. This CDR3 comprises 13 residues. Germline V gene data show CDR1 as SGHNT and CDR2 as YENEEA. V was clipped by 5 bases and J by 11 bases; unmatched bases: 10.

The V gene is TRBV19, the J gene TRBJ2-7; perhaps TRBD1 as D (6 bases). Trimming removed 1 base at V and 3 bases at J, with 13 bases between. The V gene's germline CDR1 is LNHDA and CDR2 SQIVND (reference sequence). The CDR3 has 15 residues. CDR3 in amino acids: CASSIAGTKSYEQYF. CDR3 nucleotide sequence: TGTGCCAGTAGTATAGCCGGGACAAAAAGCTACGAGCAGTACTTC.

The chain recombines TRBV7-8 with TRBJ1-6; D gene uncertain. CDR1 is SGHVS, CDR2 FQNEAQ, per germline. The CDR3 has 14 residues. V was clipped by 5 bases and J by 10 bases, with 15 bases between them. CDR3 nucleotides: TGTGCCAGCAGCCAGCGGGGTGGAGGGTCACCCCTCCACTTT. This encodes CASSQRGGGSPLHF.

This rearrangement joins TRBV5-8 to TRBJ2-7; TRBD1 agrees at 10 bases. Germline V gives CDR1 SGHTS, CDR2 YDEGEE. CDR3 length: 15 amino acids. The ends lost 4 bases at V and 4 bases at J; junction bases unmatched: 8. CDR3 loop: CASSLPGQGFYEQYF. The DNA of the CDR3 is TGTGCCAGCAGCCTACCGGGACAGGGGTTTTACGAGCAGTACTTC. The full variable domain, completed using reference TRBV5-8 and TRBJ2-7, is EAGVTQSPTHLIKTRGQQATLRCSPISGHTSVYWYQQALGLGLQFLLWYDEGEERNRGNFPPRFSGRQFPNYSSELNVNALELEDSALYLCASSLPGQGFYEQYFGPGTRLTVT.

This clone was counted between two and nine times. The CDR3 reads CASSPMTSGPTNTGELFF. For the CDR3, the DNA is TGTGCCAGCAGCCCGATGACTAGCGGACCGACGAACACCGGGGAGCTGTTTTTT. The V gene is TRBV7-8, the J gene TRBJ2-2, with 9 bases lining up with TRBD2. Unmatched junction bases numbered 10, after V lost 5 bases and J lost 0 bases. CDR1 is SGHVS, CDR2 FQNEAQ, per germline. The CDR3 runs 18 residues. Looking up the rest from reference TRBV7-8 and TRBJ2-2 gives the full variable domain: GAGVSQSPRYKVAKRGQDVALRCDPISGHVSLFWYQQALGQGPEFLTYFQNEAQLDKSGLPSDRFFAERPEGSVSTLKIQRTQQEDSAVYLCASSPMTSGPTNTGELFFGEGSRLTVL.

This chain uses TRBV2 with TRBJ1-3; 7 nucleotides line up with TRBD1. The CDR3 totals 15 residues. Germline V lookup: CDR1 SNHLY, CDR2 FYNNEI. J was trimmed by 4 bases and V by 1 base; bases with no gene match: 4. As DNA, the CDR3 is TGTGCCAGCAGTGAAGGGGTCAGGGGGGGAAACACCATATATTTT. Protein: CASSEGVRGGNTIYF.

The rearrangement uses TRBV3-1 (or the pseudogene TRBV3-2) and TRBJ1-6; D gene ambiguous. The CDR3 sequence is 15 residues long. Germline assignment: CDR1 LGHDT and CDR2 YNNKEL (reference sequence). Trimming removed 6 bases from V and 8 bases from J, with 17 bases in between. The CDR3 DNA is TGTGCCAGCAGTGCGTCATCCGCGGCGGATTCACCCCTCCACTTT. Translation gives CASSASSAADSPLHF.

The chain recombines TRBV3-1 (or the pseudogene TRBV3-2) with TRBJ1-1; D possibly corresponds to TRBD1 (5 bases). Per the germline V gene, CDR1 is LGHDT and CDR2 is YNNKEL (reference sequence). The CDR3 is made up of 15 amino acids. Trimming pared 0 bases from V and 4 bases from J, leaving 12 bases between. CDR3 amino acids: CASSQDQGLSTEAFF. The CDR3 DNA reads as TGTGCCAGCAGCCAAGATCAGGGCTTGAGCACTGAAGCTTTCTTT.

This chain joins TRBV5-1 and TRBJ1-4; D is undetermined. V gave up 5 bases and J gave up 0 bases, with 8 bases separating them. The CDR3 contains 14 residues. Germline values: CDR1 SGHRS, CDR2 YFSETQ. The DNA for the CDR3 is TGCGCCAGCAGGAGGGCTGCAACTAATGAAAAACTGTTTTTT. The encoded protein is CASRRAATNEKLFF.

The CDR3 region is CASSPRFRGELFF. The CDR3 bases are TGTGCCAGCAGCCCGCGTTTCCGGGGGGAGCTGTTTTTT. The J gene is TRBJ2-2, the V gene TRBV7-3; unclear D gene. The germline V gene encodes CDR1 SGHTA and CDR2 FQGTGA. The CDR3 sequence is 13 residues long. Trimming took 5 bases from V and 8 from J, leaving 12 bases between them.

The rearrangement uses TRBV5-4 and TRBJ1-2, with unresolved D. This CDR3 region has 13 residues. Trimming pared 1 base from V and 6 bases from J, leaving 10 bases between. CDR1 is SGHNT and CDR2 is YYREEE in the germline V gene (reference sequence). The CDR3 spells CASSLQVSDGYTF. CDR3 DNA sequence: TGTGCCAGCAGCTTGCAGGTCTCAGATGGCTACACCTTC.

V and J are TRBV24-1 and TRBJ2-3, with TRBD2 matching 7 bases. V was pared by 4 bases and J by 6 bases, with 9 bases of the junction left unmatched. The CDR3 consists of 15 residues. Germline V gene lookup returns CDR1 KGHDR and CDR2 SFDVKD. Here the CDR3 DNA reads TGTGCCACCAGTGACCCGGGACTAAGTGTCGATACGCAGTATTTT. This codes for CATSDPGLSVDTQYF.

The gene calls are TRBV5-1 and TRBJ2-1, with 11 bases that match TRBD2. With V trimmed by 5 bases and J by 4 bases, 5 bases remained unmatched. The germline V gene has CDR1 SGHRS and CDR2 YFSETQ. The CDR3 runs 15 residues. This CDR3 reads CASRLGLAVYNEQFF. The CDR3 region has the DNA TGCGCCAGCAGACTGGGACTAGCGGTTTACAATGAGCAGTTCTTC. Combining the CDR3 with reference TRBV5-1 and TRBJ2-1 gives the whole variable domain KAGVTQTPRYLIKTRGQQVTLSCSPISGHRSVSWYQQTPGQGLQFLFEYFSETQRNKGNFPGRFSGRQFSNSRSEMNVSTLELGDSALYLCASRLGLAVYNEQFFGPGTRLTVL.